These 4 T cell receptor beta chains originate from one sample sequenced in a study of T-cell memory formation after mild COVID-19. TCRdb reanalysed the 5' RACE reads using MiXCR and keeps one entry per CDR3 protein. The sample carries around 320,000 distinct CDR3 sequences, just under 20% recorded once. Sequencing was performed on PBMCs or a T cell subset sorted from them (not recorded which). The receptors come from a man between 18 and 35 years old who had mild COVID-19 (a few samples of this study predate the infection). Cell type and time point are not known.

The rearrangement uses TRBV5-1 and TRBJ2-3; 13 nucleotides align to TRBD2. Germline trimming cut 4 bases from V and 1 base from J; bases unmatched to any gene: 6. The CDR3 extends over 17 amino acids. The germline V gene has CDR1 SGHRS and CDR2 YFSETQ. The CDR3 bases are TGCGCCAGCAGCCTCTACGGGACTAGCGGGGGCACAGATACGCAGTATTTT. As protein: CASSLYGTSGGTDTQYF.

There are a few counts of this clonotype. The chain is built from TRBV13 and TRBJ2-2; D unclear. The CDR3 totals 15 residues. Trimming took off 1 base at V and 1 base at J, with 7 bases between the two ends. Per the germline V gene, CDR1 is PRHDT and CDR2 is FYEKMQ (reference sequence). The CDR3 loop reads CASSLVGRNTGELFF. CDR3 coding DNA: TGTGCCAGCAGCTTAGTGGGTCGGAACACCGGGGAGCTGTTTTTT.

This clonotype was found a few times. This chain links TRBV6-2 or TRBV6-3 with TRBJ1-5; D might be TRBD1 (5 bases). This CDR3 has 13 amino acids. Trimming shortened V by 1 base and J by 6 bases, and 7 bases separated the two germline ends. The germline CDR1 and CDR2 sequences are MNHEY and SVGEGT. The CDR3 here is CASSYWGSQPQHF. The CDR3 DNA reads TGTGCCAGCAGTTACTGGGGGAGTCAGCCCCAGCATTTT.

The chain has TRBV7-9 and TRBJ2-1; D remains unclear. CDR1 and CDR2 from the germline V gene are SEHNR and FQNEAQ (reference sequence). CDR3 length: 11 amino acids. V was trimmed by 3 bases and J by 10 bases, leaving 7 bases between them. CDR3 region: CASSFLREQFF. In DNA form, the CDR3 reads TGTGCCAGCAGCTTCCTCAGGGAGCAGTTCTTC. Supplemented by reference TRBV7-9 and TRBJ2-1, the full variable domain reads DTGVSQNPRHKITKRGQNVTFRCDPISEHNRLYWYRQTLGQGPEFLTYFQNEAQLEKSRLLSDRFSAERPKGSFSTLEIQRTEQGDSAMYLCASSFLREQFFGPGTRLTVL.